This T cell receptor (beta chain) is from a study of cytomegalovirus exposure and HLA in healthy donors. The PCR employed 60 Vbeta primers together with 13 Jbeta primers. TCRdb's table, derived via immunoSEQ multiplex PCR, lists solely in-frame clones and lacks some. The top ten hold 4.4% of the sample, which has roughly 200,000 clones, 79% seen once. V lost 3 bases to trimming and J lost 2 bases, with 8 bases between them. CDR3 length equals 13 residues. The germline V gene has CDR1 SGDLS and CDR2 YYNGEE. Study-wide results and caveats: Available immune exposure information was restricted to CMV serostatus only. Reportedly, a later analysis found an Asian-associated ancestry cluster had fewer N-insertions than the roughly 700-donor mean. Presence/absence results assume similar sequencing depth per donor, which may not hold. It was reported that TCR beta sequences correctly inferred the HLA-A and HLA-B alleles for most subjects.

Notes on this clone: What it binds is not known.

This receptor was obtained from a woman aged 25 to 39 in good health and CMV-seropositive. The sequenced sample consisted of PBMCs. The V gene is TRBV9, the J gene TRBJ1-2; D gene ambiguous. CDR3 DNA sequence: TGTGCCAGCAGCGGCGGGCGGAACTATGGCTACACCTTC. Its protein is CASSGGRNYGYTF.